The present T cell receptor (beta chain) was sequenced within a study of control samples from healthy donors and cancer patients. Some clones are missing from TCRdb's copy, which holds only in-frame ones; the method was immunoSEQ multiplex PCR. The sample lists more than 100,000 clones, 85% to 90% occurring once. Germline values: CDR1 SNHLY, CDR2 FYNNEI. CDR3 length: 14 amino acids. V shed 1 base and J shed 5 bases, with 8 bases lying between them. The V and J genes are TRBV2 and TRBJ1-4, with unresolved D. The receptor was isolated from a man in his fifties or sixties with head and neck cancer. Sequenced input: PBMCs. Here the CDR3 DNA reads TGTGCCAGCAGTGAAGAAATAGAGAATGAAAAACTGTTTTTT. Residues: CASSEEIENEKLFF.